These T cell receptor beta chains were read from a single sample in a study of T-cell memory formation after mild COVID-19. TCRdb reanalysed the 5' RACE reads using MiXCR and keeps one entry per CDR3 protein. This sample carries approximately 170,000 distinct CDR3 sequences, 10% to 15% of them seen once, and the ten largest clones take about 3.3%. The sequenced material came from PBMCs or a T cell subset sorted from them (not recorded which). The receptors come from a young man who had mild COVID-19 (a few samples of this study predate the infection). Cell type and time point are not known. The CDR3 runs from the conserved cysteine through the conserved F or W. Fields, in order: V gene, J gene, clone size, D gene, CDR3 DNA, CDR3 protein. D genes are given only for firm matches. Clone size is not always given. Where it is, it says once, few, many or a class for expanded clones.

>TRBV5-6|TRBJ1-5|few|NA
TGTGCCAGCACTCGCGGGAGCAATCAGCCCCAGCATTTT
CASTRGSNQPQHF
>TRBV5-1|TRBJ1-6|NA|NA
TGCGCCAGCAGCCCTCGGGACCAGGGGTCACCCCTCCACTTT
CASSPRDQGSPLHF
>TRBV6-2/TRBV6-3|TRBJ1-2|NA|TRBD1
TGTGCCAGCAGTTACTCGGACAGGGGGCAGGGCCGCTATGGCTACACCTTC
CASSYSDRGQGRYGYTF
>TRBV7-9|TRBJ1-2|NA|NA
TGTGCCAGCAGCTTTGATCCGAAGGGAACCTACTACACCTTC
CASSFDPKGTYYTF
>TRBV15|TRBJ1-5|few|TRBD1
TGTGCCACCAGCGGGACAGGGACAAATCAGCCCCAGCATTTT
CATSGTGTNQPQHF
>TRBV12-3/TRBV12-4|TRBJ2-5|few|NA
TGTGCCAGCAAACTACAACAGACCCAGTACTTC
CASKLQQTQYF
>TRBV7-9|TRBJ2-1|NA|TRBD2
TGTGCCAGCAGCACTGCCGGGATCCGGGGGGGCAATGAGCAGTTCTTC
CASSTAGIRGGNEQFF
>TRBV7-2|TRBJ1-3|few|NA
TGTGCCAGCAGCTTAGGGCCCGTACCTGGAAACACCATATATTTT
CASSLGPVPGNTIYF
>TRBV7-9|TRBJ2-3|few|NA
TGTGCCAGCAGCTTAGTCGGGGTCGAGCAGTATTTT
CASSLVGVEQYF
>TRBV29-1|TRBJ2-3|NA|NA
TGCAGCGTTGCAGGGGCCCGAGATACGCAGTATTTT
CSVAGARDTQYF
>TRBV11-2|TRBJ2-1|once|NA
TGTGCCAGCAGCCACCGTAGGTGGGGGGCCCCCAATGAGCAGTTCTTC
CASSHRRWGAPNEQFF
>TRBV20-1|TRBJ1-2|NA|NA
TGCAGTGCTAGAAGCTACGCTAACTATGGCTACACCTTC
CSARSYANYGYTF
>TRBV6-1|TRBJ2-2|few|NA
TGTGCCAGCAGTGGCCTAACTAGTATCGGGGAGCTGTTTTTT
CASSGLTSIGELFF
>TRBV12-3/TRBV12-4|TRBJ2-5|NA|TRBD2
TGTGCCAGCAGCAAGACTAGCCCGGTGCGTCAGACCCAGTACTTC
CASSKTSPVRQTQYF
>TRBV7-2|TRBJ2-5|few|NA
TGTGCCAGCAGCACACAGGCGAAAGAGACCCAGTACTTC
CASSTQAKETQYF
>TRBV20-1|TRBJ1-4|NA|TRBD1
TGCAGTGCTAGAGCAGGGGGTGAAAAACTGTTTTTT
CSARAGGEKLFF
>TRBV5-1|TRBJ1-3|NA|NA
TGCGCCAGCAGCTTGGCGGGAAGCTCTGGAAACACCATATATTTT
CASSLAGSSGNTIYF
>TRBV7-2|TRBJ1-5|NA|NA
TGTGCCAGCAGCCCAGTCAGCGTTCGGGGCCAGCCCCAGCATTTT
CASSPVSVRGQPQHF
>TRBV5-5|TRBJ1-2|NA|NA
TGTGCCAGCAGCTCGAGGGAGCAGGACGGTAACTATGGCTACACCTTC
CASSSREQDGNYGYTF
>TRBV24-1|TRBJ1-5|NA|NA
TGTGCCACCAGTTGGGCAGACAATCAGCCCCAGCATTTT
CATSWADNQPQHF
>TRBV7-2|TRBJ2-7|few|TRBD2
TGTGCCAGCAGCCCCTCGGGGGGTGACTACGAGCAGTACTTC
CASSPSGGDYEQYF
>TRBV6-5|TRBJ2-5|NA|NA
TGTGCCAGCAGTTACTCTCCCGGGGCCGCCGTAGGGGAGACCCAGTACTTC
CASSYSPGAAVGETQYF
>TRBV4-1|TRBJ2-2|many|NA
TGCGCCAGCAGCCAAGAGGTGGCCGTCACCGGGGAGCTGTTTTTT
CASSQEVAVTGELFF
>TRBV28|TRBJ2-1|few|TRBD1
TGTGCCAGCAGTTTTTTGGACAGGGTTGCCTACAATGAGCAGTTCTTC
CASSFLDRVAYNEQFF
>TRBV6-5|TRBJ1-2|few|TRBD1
TGTGCCAGCAGTTCGACAGGGCGCGGTGGCTACACCTTC
CASSSTGRGGYTF
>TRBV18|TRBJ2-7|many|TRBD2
TGTGCCAGCTCACCAATGAATCCGGCGGGGGGGCCTTACGAGCAGTACTTC
CASSPMNPAGGPYEQYF
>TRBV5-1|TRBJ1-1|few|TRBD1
TGCGCCAGCAGCCCGCAGGGGGCGCCCACTGAAGCTTTCTTT
CASSPQGAPTEAFF
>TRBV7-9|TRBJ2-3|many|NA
TGTGCCAGCAGCCCCAGATGGGGACTGAGCACAGATACGCAGTATTTT
CASSPRWGLSTDTQYF
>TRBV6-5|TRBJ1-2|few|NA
TGTGCCAGCAGTTATTACGGGTTTAAGACCTTC
CASSYYGFKTF
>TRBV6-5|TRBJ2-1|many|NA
TGTGCCAGCAGCCCCCAGGGTAGCCATGAGCAGTTCTTC
CASSPQGSHEQFF
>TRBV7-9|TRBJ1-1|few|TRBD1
TGTGCCAGCAGCCTCCTAGGGACAGGGGATAGTGAAGCTTTCTTT
CASSLLGTGDSEAFF
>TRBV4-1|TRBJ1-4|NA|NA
TGCGCCAGCAGCCAAGAGGTCACAGGGAATGAAAAACTGTTTTTT
CASSQEVTGNEKLFF
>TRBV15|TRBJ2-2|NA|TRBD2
TGTGCCACCAGCAGAGGACTAGCAAGGGCCGGGGAGCTGTTTTTT
CATSRGLARAGELFF
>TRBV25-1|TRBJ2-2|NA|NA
TGTGCCAGCAGCCCGGTAGAGAGGAACACCGGGGAGCTGTTTTTT
CASSPVERNTGELFF
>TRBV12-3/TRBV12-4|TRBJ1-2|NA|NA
TGTGCCAGCAGTCTGAGGCGGACTAACTATGGCTACACCTTC
CASSLRRTNYGYTF
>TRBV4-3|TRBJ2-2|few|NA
TGCGCCAGCAGCTCCCTGAGGTCTGGGGGGGAGCTGTTTTTT
CASSSLRSGGELFF
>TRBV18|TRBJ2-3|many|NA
TGTGCCAGCTCCACGATGGGGGCGAGAAAAGATACGCAGTATTTT
CASSTMGARKDTQYF
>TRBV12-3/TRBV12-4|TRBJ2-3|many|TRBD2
TGTGCCAGCAGTTTGGTAGCGGGGCGATCTGATACGCAGTATTTT
CASSLVAGRSDTQYF
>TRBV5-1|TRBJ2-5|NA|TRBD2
TGCGCCAGCAGCTTGGTCGTAGCGGGGATAGAGACCCAGTACTTC
CASSLVVAGIETQYF
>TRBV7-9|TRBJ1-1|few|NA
TGTGCCAGCAGGAAGAGGGAAACTATGAACACTGAAGCTTTCTTT
CASRKRETMNTEAFF
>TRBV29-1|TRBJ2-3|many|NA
TGCAGCGTTGGGGCAGCTAGCACAGATACGCAGTATTTT
CSVGAASTDTQYF
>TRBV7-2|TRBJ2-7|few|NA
TGTGCCAGCAGCTTAGAGGTCTCCTACGAGCAGTACTTC
CASSLEVSYEQYF
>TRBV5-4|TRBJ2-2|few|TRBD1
TGTGCCAGCAGCATGCAGGGGGCGGACGGGGAGCTGTTTTTT
CASSMQGADGELFF
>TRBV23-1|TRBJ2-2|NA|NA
TGCGCCAGCGTTGATTCGCCCGGGGAGCTGTTTTTT
CASVDSPGELFF
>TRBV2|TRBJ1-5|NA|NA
TGTGCCAGCAGTGCGGCTTACAGGAGCAATCAGCCCCAGCATTTT
CASSAAYRSNQPQHF
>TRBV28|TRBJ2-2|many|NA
TGTGCCAGCATGGGCAGCCTGCTCACCGGGGAGCTGTTTTTT
CASMGSLLTGELFF
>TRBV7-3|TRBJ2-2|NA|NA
TGTGCCAGCAGCACCGGGACCCACGGCACCGGGGAGCTGTTTTTT
CASSTGTHGTGELFF
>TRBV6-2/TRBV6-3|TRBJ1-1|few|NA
TGTGCCAGCAGTTATTTGGGGGCCGCTCGGGACACTGAAGCTTTCTTT
CASSYLGAARDTEAFF
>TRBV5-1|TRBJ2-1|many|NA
TGCGCCAGCAGCTTGGAAGGACCCCAGTTCTTC
CASSLEGPQFF
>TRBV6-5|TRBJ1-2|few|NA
TGTGCCAGCAGGAGGGACCGGGAGGGTGGCTACACCTTC
CASRRDREGGYTF
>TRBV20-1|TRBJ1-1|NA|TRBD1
TGCAGTGCTAGAGTTCACGGCAGGGGGGGCTTGAACACTGAAGCTTTCTTT
CSARVHGRGGLNTEAFF
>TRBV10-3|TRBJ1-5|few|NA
TGTGCCATCAGTGAGTCCGGGGATCAGCCCCAGCATTTT
CAISESGDQPQHF
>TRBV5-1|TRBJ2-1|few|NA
TGCGCCAGCAGCGCCGGGGTTTTCGGGGAGCAGTTCTTC
CASSAGVFGEQFF
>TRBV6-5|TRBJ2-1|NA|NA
TGTGCCAGCAGGGGGGGGGGCTCGGACAATGAGCAGTTCTTC
CASRGGGSDNEQFF
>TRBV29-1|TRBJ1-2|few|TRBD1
TGCAGCGCCGGCACCCCCACAGGGGGAGCATTTGGCTACACCTTC
CSAGTPTGGAFGYTF